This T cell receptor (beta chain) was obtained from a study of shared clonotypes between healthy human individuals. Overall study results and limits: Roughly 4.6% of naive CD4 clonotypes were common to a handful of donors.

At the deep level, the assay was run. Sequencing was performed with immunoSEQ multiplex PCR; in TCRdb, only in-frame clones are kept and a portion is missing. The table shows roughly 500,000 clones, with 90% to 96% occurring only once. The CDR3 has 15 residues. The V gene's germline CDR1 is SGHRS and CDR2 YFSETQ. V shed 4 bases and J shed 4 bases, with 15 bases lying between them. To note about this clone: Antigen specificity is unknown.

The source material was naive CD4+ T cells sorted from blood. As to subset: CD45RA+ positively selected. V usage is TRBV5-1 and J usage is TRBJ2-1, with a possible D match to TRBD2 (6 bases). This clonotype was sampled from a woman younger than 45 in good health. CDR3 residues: CASSTSSALYNEQFF. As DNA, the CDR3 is TGCGCCAGCAGCACCTCTAGCGCTTTGTACAATGAGCAGTTCTTC.